One and the same sample provided the 18 T cell receptor beta chains below, sequenced in a study of graft-versus-host responses after intestinal transplantation. Produced via immunoSEQ multiplex PCR; TCRdb's table is partial and in-frame only. The table lists 40,000 to 55,000 clones, 75% to 95% of them singletons. This specimen was PBMCs, taken 524 days after transplant. The receptors derive from a human patient who received an intestinal transplant, so some T cells may come from the graft donor.

The V call is TRBV6-1, the J call TRBJ2-1, with 9 positions matching TRBD1. This CDR3 has 13 amino acids. CDR1 is MNHNS, CDR2 SASEGT, per germline. Trimming took 8 bases from V and 9 from J; bases not matched to a gene: 8. CDR3 loop: CASQMTGGTEQFF. Here the CDR3 DNA reads TGTGCCAGCCAAATGACAGGGGGGACTGAGCAGTTCTTC.

The gene calls are TRBV28 and TRBJ2-2; maybe TRBD1 (6 bases). Per germline, CDR1 MDHEN and CDR2 SYDVKM. V was trimmed by 3 bases and J by 5 bases, leaving 10 bases between them. The CDR3 sequence is 14 residues long. CDR3 residues: CASSFRGRTGELFF. CDR3 nucleotides: TGTGCCAGCAGTTTCAGGGGAAGGACCGGGGAGCTGTTTTTT. Combining the CDR3 with reference TRBV28 and TRBJ2-2 gives the whole variable domain DVKVTQSSRYLVKRTGEKVFLECVQDMDHENMFWYRQDPGLGLRLIYFSYDVKMKEKGDIPEGYSVSREKKERFSLILESASTNQTSMYLCASSFRGRTGELFFGEGSRLTVL.

The chain uses TRBV7-8 and TRBJ1-1; D unclear. This CDR3 is 12 amino acids long. V lost 5 bases and J lost 1, with 5 bases in between. CDR1 SGHVS and CDR2 FQNEAQ come from the germline V gene. CDR3 sequence: CASSPRNTEAFF. The DNA for the CDR3 is TGTGCCAGCAGCCCTCGGAACACTGAAGCTTTCTTT.

This chain uses TRBV6-5 with TRBJ2-3, with 7 bases matching TRBD2. The CDR3 covers 15 residues. Germline CDR1 and CDR2: MNHEY and SVGAGI. Trimming removed 6 bases from V and 0 bases from J; junction bases left unmatched: 6. In DNA, the CDR3 is TGTGCCAGCAGCCAATTGGGAGGGAGCACAGATACGCAGTATTTT. Its protein is CASSQLGGSTDTQYF.

In DNA form, the CDR3 reads TGTGCCAGCAGTTTAGTATACCGGGACAGGGGATACGAGCAGTACTTC. Residues: CASSLVYRDRGYEQYF. V usage is TRBV28 and J usage is TRBJ2-5; TRBD1 agrees at 10 bases. Matching the DNA end better, TRBJ2-7 makes the J call doubtful. The CDR3 sequence is 16 residues long. Germline V gene sequence: CDR1 MDHEN, CDR2 SYDVKM.

The rearrangement links TRBV19 to TRBJ2-7; TRBD1 matches at 7 bases. Germline CDR1 and CDR2: LNHDA and SQIVND (reference sequence). The CDR3 contains 14 residues. V lost 3 bases and J lost 0; bases outside the gene matches: 2. CDR3 protein: CASSMDRSSYEQYF. CDR3 DNA: TGTGCCAGTAGTATGGACAGGAGCTCCTACGAGCAGTACTTC.

The chain is built from TRBV4-3 and TRBJ2-2; 8 bases match TRBD1. The CDR3 is made up of 20 amino acids. The germline gives CDR1 LGHNA, CDR2 YSLEER. V trimming: 0 bases; J trimming: 6 bases; junction bases outside the gene matches: 18. The CDR3 nucleotides read TGCGCCAGCAGCCAAGATTTCCTCCGGGTTACAGGGGGAAGCGCCGGGGAGCTGTTTTTT. It translates to CASSQDFLRVTGGSAGELFF.

This clone appeared a few times. The chain uses TRBV28 and TRBJ1-6; D is perhaps TRBD1 (5 bases). This CDR3 region has 17 residues. Germline V gene sequence: CDR1 MDHEN, CDR2 SYDVKM. V was trimmed by 6 bases and J by 0 bases, leaving 15 bases between them. CDR3 sequence (DNA): TGTGCCAGCAGAGACCCGGGACCCAGCTCCTATAATTCACCCCTCCACTTT. Protein sequence: CASRDPGPSSYNSPLHF.

This clone has just one count. The chain joins TRBV5-4 to TRBJ2-2; no definite D call. CDR1 is SGHNT, CDR2 YYREEE, per germline (reference sequence). Trimming stripped 1 base from V and 6 bases from J, with 7 bases between. The CDR3 is 13 residues long. CDR3 sequence: CASSLRVSGELFF. The CDR3 DNA follows: TGTGCCAGCAGCTTGAGGGTCTCCGGGGAGCTGTTTTTT.

The genes are TRBV5-1 and TRBJ2-7, with D perhaps matching TRBD1 (6 bases). From germline, CDR1 is SGHRS and CDR2 YFSETQ. This CDR3 has 12 amino acids. V was pared by 1 base and J by 6 bases, with 8 bases between. The CDR3 region is CASSLKGGEQYF. CDR3 bases: TGCGCCAGCAGCTTGAAAGGGGGCGAGCAGTACTTC.

The J gene is TRBJ1-1, the V gene TRBV14; TRBD1 agrees at 9 bases. The V gene end was trimmed by 2 bases and the J gene end by 5 bases; junction bases not matched to a gene: 9. The length of the CDR3 is 16 residues. CDR1 is SGHDN and CDR2 is FVKESK in the germline V gene. The CDR3 DNA follows: TGTGCCAGCAGCCAATTTAGGACAGGGGCGGGTACTGAAGCTTTCTTT. This codes for CASSQFRTGAGTEAFF.

The gene calls are TRBV7-8 and TRBJ2-1, with 13 bases aligning to TRBD2. CDR1 is SGHVS, CDR2 FQNEAQ, per germline. The CDR3 has 17 residues. V was clipped by 2 bases and J by 4 bases; unmatched bases: 5. The CDR3 DNA follows: TGTGCCAGCAGCTTAAGACTAGCGGGAGGAAGGTACAATGAGCAGTTCTTC. As protein: CASSLRLAGGRYNEQFF.

The chain links TRBV6-1 to TRBJ2-7; weak D call: TRBD1 (5 bases). Germline assignment: CDR1 MNHNS and CDR2 SASEGT. Trimming shortened V by 6 bases and J by 0 bases, and 12 bases separated the two germline ends. CDR3 length: 14 amino acids. This chain's CDR3 is CASRYRWSSYEQYF. The CDR3 DNA reads as TGTGCCAGCAGGTACAGGTGGAGCTCCTACGAGCAGTACTTC.

The rearrangement joins TRBV12-5 to TRBJ2-1; 7 nucleotides align to TRBD2. The CDR3 loop spans 15 amino acids. V trimming: 1 base; J trimming: 4 bases; junction bases outside the gene matches: 4. CDR1 is LGHNT, CDR2 FRNRAP, per germline. Written as DNA, the CDR3 is TGTGCTAGTGGTTTGGACGGGAGGACATACAATGAGCAGTTCTTC. It codes for CASGLDGRTYNEQFF.

The chain couples TRBV7-3 to TRBJ2-1; perhaps TRBD2 as D (6 bases). V was trimmed by 2 bases and J by 0 bases, leaving 11 bases between them. CDR1 is SGHTA, CDR2 FQGTGA, per germline. This CDR3 is 16 amino acids long. The CDR3 region is CASSLGTPISYNEQFF. CDR3 DNA: TGTGCCAGCAGCTTAGGGACTCCTATCTCCTACAATGAGCAGTTCTTC.

This chain connects TRBV9 to TRBJ1-1; D is ambiguous. The CDR3 extends over 13 amino acids. The germline V and J ends were trimmed by 4 bases and 2 bases, with 9 bases remaining between them. Germline V gene lookup returns CDR1 SGDLS and CDR2 YYNGEE. CDR3 nucleotide sequence: TGTGCCAGCAGCCCACAGCTTAACACTGAAGCTTTCTTT. This encodes CASSPQLNTEAFF.

V usage is TRBV9 and J usage is TRBJ1-1; maybe TRBD1 (6 bases). Germline V gives CDR1 SGDLS, CDR2 YYNGEE. The CDR3 spans 13 residues. V gave up 2 bases and J gave up 4 bases, with 9 bases separating them. CDR3 DNA sequence: TGTGCCAGCAGCGTCAGGGGTGGCACTGAAGCTTTCTTT. Its translation is CASSVRGGTEAFF. Full variable domain (rest looked up from reference TRBV9 and TRBJ1-1): DSGVTQTPKHLITATGQRVTLRCSPRSGDLSVYWYQQSLDQGLQFLIQYYNGEERAKGNILERFSAQQFPDLHSELNLSSLELGDSALYFCASSVRGGTEAFFGQGTRLTVV.

The rearrangement uses TRBV11-2 and TRBJ2-7, with D unclear. The V gene's germline CDR1 is SGHAT and CDR2 FQNNGV. The CDR3 is 10 amino acids. V was trimmed by 8 bases and J by 1 base, leaving 3 bases between them. CDR3 amino acids: CASRSYEQYF. The CDR3 DNA is TGTGCCAGCCGATCCTACGAGCAGTACTTC.